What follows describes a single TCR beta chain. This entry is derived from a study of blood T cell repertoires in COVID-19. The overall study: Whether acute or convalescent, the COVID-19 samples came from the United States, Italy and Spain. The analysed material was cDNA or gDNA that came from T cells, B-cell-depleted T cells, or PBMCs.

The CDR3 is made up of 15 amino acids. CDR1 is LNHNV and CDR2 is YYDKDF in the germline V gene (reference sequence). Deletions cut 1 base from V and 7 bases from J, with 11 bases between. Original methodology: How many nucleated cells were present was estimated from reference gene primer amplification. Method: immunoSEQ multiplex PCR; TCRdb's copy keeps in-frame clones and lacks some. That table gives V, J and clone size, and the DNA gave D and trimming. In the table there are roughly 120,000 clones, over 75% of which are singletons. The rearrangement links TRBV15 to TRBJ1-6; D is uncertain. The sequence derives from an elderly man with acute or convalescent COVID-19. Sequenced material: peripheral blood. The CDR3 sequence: CATSRGETGNSPLHF. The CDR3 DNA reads TGTGCCACCAGCAGAGGCGAGACGGGGAATTCACCCCTCCACTTT. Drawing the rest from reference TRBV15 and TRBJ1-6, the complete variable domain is DAMVIQNPRYQVTQFGKPVTLSCSQTLNHNVMYWYQQKSSQAPKLLFHYYDKDFNNEADTPDNFQSRRPNTSFCFLDIRSPGLGDTAMYLCATSRGETGNSPLHFGNGTRLTVT.